These T cell receptor beta chains were read from a single sample in a study of early T cells in non-severe SARS-CoV-2 infection. TCRdb reanalysed the 5' RACE reads using MiXCR and keeps one entry per CDR3 protein. The sample records 50,000 to 75,000 distinct CDR3 sequences, about 11% being singletons. This specimen consisted of whole blood, obtained at baseline. Receptors originate from an adult who was a healthcare worker with PCR-confirmed SARS-CoV-2 infection or an uninfected control (not recorded which). The donor label of this sample is uncertain. CDR3s include the opening cysteine and the closing phenylalanine or tryptophan. A D gene is named only where the DNA matches it firmly. Only part of the rows carry a size: once, few, many, or a class if the clone is expanded.

d_gene: NA; abundance: NA; j_gene: TRBJ1-2; v_gene: TRBV27; CDR3aa: CASSKGHLGGYTF; CDR3nt: TGTGCCAGCAGTAAGGGACACCTGGGAGGCTACACCTTC
d_gene: TRBD2; abundance: few; j_gene: TRBJ2-1; v_gene: TRBV9; CDR3aa: CASSVDSGVFNEQFF; CDR3nt: TGTGCCAGCAGCGTAGATAGCGGGGTATTCAATGAGCAGTTCTTC
d_gene: NA; abundance: few; j_gene: TRBJ1-6; v_gene: TRBV12-3/TRBV12-4; CDR3aa: CASSLGRQKNSPLHF; CDR3nt: TGTGCCAGCAGTTTAGGACGGCAGAAAAATTCACCCCTCCACTTT
d_gene: NA; abundance: few; j_gene: TRBJ1-1; v_gene: TRBV29-1; CDR3aa: CSVGTLTEAFF; CDR3nt: TGCAGCGTTGGGACACTCACTGAAGCTTTCTTT
d_gene: NA; abundance: NA; j_gene: TRBJ1-2; v_gene: TRBV7-2; CDR3aa: CASSPAGQNYGYTF; CDR3nt: TGTGCCAGCAGCCCTGCTGGACAGAACTATGGCTACACCTTC
d_gene: NA; abundance: many; j_gene: TRBJ2-3; v_gene: TRBV2; CDR3aa: CASSVLGTDTQYF; CDR3nt: TGTGCCAGCAGTGTCTTGGGAACAGATACGCAGTATTTT
d_gene: NA; abundance: NA; j_gene: TRBJ2-1; v_gene: TRBV20-1; CDR3aa: CSARDYRDPDNEQFF; CDR3nt: TGCAGTGCTAGAGATTACCGGGACCCTGACAATGAGCAGTTCTTC
d_gene: NA; abundance: few; j_gene: TRBJ1-6; v_gene: TRBV7-3; CDR3aa: CASSSGQTNSPLHF; CDR3nt: TGTGCCAGCAGCTCAGGACAGACGAATTCACCCCTCCACTTT
d_gene: TRBD1; abundance: many; j_gene: TRBJ1-5; v_gene: TRBV5-4; CDR3aa: CASSHGQEQSNQPQHF; CDR3nt: TGTGCCAGCAGCCATGGACAGGAACAAAGCAATCAGCCCCAGCATTTT
d_gene: NA; abundance: NA; j_gene: TRBJ1-1; v_gene: TRBV29-1; CDR3aa: CSVADLNTEAFF; CDR3nt: TGCAGCGTCGCAGATCTGAACACTGAAGCTTTCTTT
d_gene: NA; abundance: few; j_gene: TRBJ1-1; v_gene: TRBV10-3; CDR3aa: CAIKARGDTEAFF; CDR3nt: TGTGCCATCAAGGCCCGAGGGGACACTGAAGCTTTCTTT
d_gene: NA; abundance: many; j_gene: TRBJ1-2; v_gene: TRBV18; CDR3aa: CASSPGTVPEGYTF; CDR3nt: TGTGCCAGCTCCCCCGGGACTGTCCCAGAAGGCTACACCTTC
d_gene: NA; abundance: many; j_gene: TRBJ2-3; v_gene: TRBV10-2; CDR3aa: CASREGPLSTDTQYF; CDR3nt: TGCGCCAGCAGAGAGGGGCCCTTAAGCACAGATACGCAGTATTTT
d_gene: NA; abundance: many; j_gene: TRBJ2-1; v_gene: TRBV7-9; CDR3aa: CASSSGGYNEQFF; CDR3nt: TGTGCCAGCAGCTCCGGGGGTTACAATGAGCAGTTCTTC
d_gene: NA; abundance: NA; j_gene: TRBJ1-4; v_gene: TRBV20-1; CDR3aa: CSARRENEKLFF; CDR3nt: TGCAGTGCTAGACGTGAAAATGAAAAACTGTTTTTT
d_gene: NA; abundance: many; j_gene: TRBJ2-5; v_gene: TRBV14; CDR3aa: CASSHGSYKTQYF; CDR3nt: TGTGCCAGCAGCCATGGTAGTTACAAGACCCAGTACTTC
d_gene: TRBD1; abundance: NA; j_gene: TRBJ1-3; v_gene: TRBV9; CDR3aa: CASSGWDRGSGNTIYF; CDR3nt: TGTGCCAGCAGCGGCTGGGACAGGGGTTCTGGAAACACCATATATTTT
d_gene: NA; abundance: many; j_gene: TRBJ2-5; v_gene: TRBV5-1; CDR3aa: CASREGYRETQYF; CDR3nt: TGCGCCAGCAGGGAGGGGTACCGGGAGACCCAGTACTTC
d_gene: TRBD2; abundance: few; j_gene: TRBJ2-3; v_gene: TRBV7-3; CDR3aa: CASSLGTRAEMRTDTQYF; CDR3nt: TGTGCCAGCAGCCTCGGGACTAGAGCGGAGATGAGGACAGATACGCAGTATTTT
d_gene: NA; abundance: few; j_gene: TRBJ2-2; v_gene: TRBV7-9; CDR3aa: CASSLQGNTGELFF; CDR3nt: TGTGCCAGCAGCTTGCAGGGGAACACCGGGGAGCTGTTTTTT
d_gene: NA; abundance: few; j_gene: TRBJ2-1; v_gene: TRBV7-9; CDR3aa: CASSLAKPRSAEQFF; CDR3nt: TGTGCCAGCAGCTTAGCGAAACCCCGCTCCGCTGAGCAGTTCTTC
d_gene: NA; abundance: NA; j_gene: TRBJ2-2; v_gene: TRBV14; CDR3aa: CASSQVIGIGELFF; CDR3nt: TGTGCCAGCAGCCAAGTGATAGGCATCGGGGAGCTGTTTTTT
d_gene: NA; abundance: NA; j_gene: TRBJ2-3; v_gene: TRBV18; CDR3aa: CASSPLRQPVSTDTQYF; CDR3nt: TGTGCCAGCTCACCACTTCGACAGCCCGTAAGCACAGATACGCAGTATTTT
d_gene: TRBD2; abundance: few; j_gene: TRBJ2-1; v_gene: TRBV7-2; CDR3aa: CASSLRLGTSFHEQFF; CDR3nt: TGTGCCAGCAGCTTACGACTCGGGACTAGTTTCCATGAGCAGTTCTTC
d_gene: NA; abundance: few; j_gene: TRBJ1-2; v_gene: TRBV11-2; CDR3aa: CASSLTNGDYYGYTF; CDR3nt: TGTGCCAGCAGCTTGACGAACGGGGACTACTATGGCTACACCTTC
d_gene: NA; abundance: NA; j_gene: TRBJ1-2; v_gene: TRBV20-1; CDR3aa: CSAPPQRRSTFSGYTF; CDR3nt: TGCAGTGCTCCCCCCCAGCGACGATCAACATTCTCTGGCTACACCTTC